Sequencing of this T cell receptor beta chain was carried out in a study of T cell changes during pregnancy in multiple sclerosis. This CDR3 contains 15 residues. J lost 7 bases, V lost 1 base, and 7 bases had no gene match. CDR1 and CDR2 from the germline V gene are SEHNR and FQNEAQ (reference sequence). Sequencing was performed with immunoSEQ multiplex PCR; in TCRdb, only in-frame clones are kept and a portion is missing. Among 70,000 to 75,000 clones, approximately 92% were seen once, and the ten largest hold 2.3%. The source of this sequence is a female donor with multiple sclerosis, enrolled in a pregnancy study. The input for sequencing was peripheral blood, taken before pregnancy. This chain joins TRBV7-9 and TRBJ2-1, with TRBD2 matching over 7 bases. The CDR3 protein is CASSLGGGSGNEQFF. The CDR3 DNA is TGTGCCAGCAGCTTAGGGGGGGGGAGTGGGAATGAGCAGTTCTTC.